Below are 13 T cell receptor beta chains sequenced from a single sample in a study of blood T cell repertoires in COVID-19. Profiled with immunoSEQ multiplex PCR; TCRdb holds only in-frame clones, not every one. The sample lists 35,000 to 55,000 clones; about nine tenths were seen once. Sequenced material: peripheral blood. Every receptor here comes from a human donor in a cohort sampled during active COVID-19.

V is TRBV7-6 and J is TRBJ1-1; 9 bases line up with TRBD1. J gave up 1 base and V 4 bases, and 7 bases lay outside the gene matches. The CDR3 has 16 residues. The V gene's germline CDR1 is SGHVS and CDR2 FNYEAQ. Here the CDR3 DNA reads TGTGCCAGCAGCTCAAACAGGGGGCTGGGGAACACTGAAGCTTTCTTT. This gives the protein CASSSNRGLGNTEAFF.

This chain connects TRBV30 to TRBJ2-7, with D perhaps matching TRBD2 (6 bases). Germline values: CDR1 GTSNPN, CDR2 SVGIG (reference sequence). CDR3 length: 15 residues. V lost 1 base and J lost 3, with 16 bases in between. The CDR3 nucleotides read TGTGCCTGGAGTGGGTCCCTAATGGAGGGCTACGAGCAGTACTTC. Protein: CAWSGSLMEGYEQYF.

V and J are TRBV7-9 and TRBJ2-1, with TRBD1 matching 7 bases. The CDR3 runs 14 residues. Trimming at V came to 5 bases and at J to 4 bases, leaving 5 bases not matched to a gene. Per germline, CDR1 SEHNR and CDR2 FQNEAQ (reference sequence). The CDR3 is CASSLGTDYNEQFF. The CDR3 bases are TGTGCCAGCAGCCTTGGGACAGATTACAATGAGCAGTTCTTC.

The chain is built from TRBV5-5 and TRBJ2-1; possible D gene TRBD2, 5 bases. CDR1 is SGHKS, CDR2 YYEKEE, per germline (reference sequence). CDR3 length: 13 amino acids. V was shortened by 0 bases and J by 7 bases, with 8 bases between the two germline ends. CDR3 sequence: CASSLGPGNEQFF. As DNA, the CDR3 is TGTGCCAGCAGCTTGGGGCCGGGGAATGAGCAGTTCTTC. The variable domain in full, completed from reference TRBV5-5 and TRBJ2-1, reads DAGVTQSPTHLIKTRGQQVTLRCSPISGHKSVSWYQQVLGQGPQFIFQYYEKEERGRGNFPDRFSARQFPNYSSELNVNALLLGDSALYLCASSLGPGNEQFFGPGTRLTVL.

The chain carries TRBV13 and TRBJ1-2; D might be TRBD1 (5 bases). From germline, CDR1 is PRHDT and CDR2 FYEKMQ (reference sequence). V was clipped by 0 bases and J by 1 base, with 9 bases between them. There are 15 residues in the CDR3. The DNA of the CDR3 is TGTGCCAGCAGCTTAGGGACGACAGATAACTATGGCTACACCTTC. Protein: CASSLGTTDNYGYTF.

This chain links TRBV6-2 or TRBV6-3 with TRBJ1-1; no definite D call. The CDR3 sequence is 14 residues long. Germline V CDR1 and CDR2: MNHEY, SVGEGT. V was clipped by 6 bases and J by 6 bases, with 17 bases between them. The CDR3 DNA sequence: TGTGCCAGCAGCCGCCAACGGGGAAGTTCTGAAGCTTTCTTT. Protein product: CASSRQRGSSEAFF.

The genes are TRBV27 and TRBJ1-5; weak D call: TRBD1 (5 bases). The CDR3 has 15 residues. Germline V gene sequence: CDR1 MNHEY, CDR2 SMNVEV (reference sequence). Trimming shortened V by 4 bases and J by 2 bases, and 12 bases separated the two germline ends. The CDR3 spells CASSSGGIGNQPQHF. The DNA for the CDR3 is TGTGCCAGCAGTTCGGGGGGGATAGGCAATCAGCCCCAGCATTTT.

The chain uses TRBV2 and TRBJ2-5, with D hard to call. The CDR3 runs 13 residues. CDR1 SNHLY and CDR2 FYNNEI come from the germline V gene. Trimming pared 4 bases from V and 1 base from J, leaving 7 bases between. DNA for the CDR3: TGTGCCAGCAGTGTGATCAGCCAAGAGACCCAGTACTTC. Protein: CASSVISQETQYF.

A few counts support this clone. CDR3 DNA: TGTGCCAGCAGCTATACGACAGAAAGGAATGAAGCTTTCTTT. This codes for CASSYTTERNEAFF. The gene calls are TRBV2 and TRBJ1-1; tentatively, D is TRBD1 (5 bases). V was pared by 6 bases and J by 7 bases, with 18 bases between. Germline CDR1 reads SNHLY; CDR2 reads FYNNEI. This CDR3 has 14 residues.

V usage is TRBV4-3 and J usage is TRBJ2-1, with 10 bases lining up with TRBD2. This CDR3 has 15 residues. Looked up from germline, CDR1 is LGHNA and CDR2 is YSLEER. V shed 1 base and J 7 bases; nucleotides not matched to a gene: 4. This CDR3 reads CASSQASGGINEQFF. CDR3 nucleotide sequence: TGCGCCAGCAGCCAAGCTAGCGGGGGTATTAATGAGCAGTTCTTC.

This clone was found once. This chain uses TRBV2 with TRBJ1-1; D is unresolved. Germline V lookup: CDR1 SNHLY, CDR2 FYNNEI. The length of the CDR3 is 12 residues. V was trimmed by 8 bases and J by 1 base, leaving 8 bases between them. CDR3 nucleotides: TGTGCCAGCCGTACAGCGAACACTGAAGCTTTCTTT. Encoded protein: CASRTANTEAFF.

The genes are TRBV5-5 and TRBJ1-1, with D possibly matching TRBD1 (5 bases). V lost 5 bases and J 3 bases, leaving 17 bases between the germline ends. Per the germline V gene, CDR1 is SGHKS and CDR2 is YYEKEE (reference sequence). This CDR3 is 15 amino acids long. CDR3 in amino acids: CASRTGGFTYTEAFF. The CDR3 coding sequence is TGTGCCAGCAGAACAGGAGGGTTCACCTACACTGAAGCTTTCTTT.

The chain combines TRBV27 with TRBJ2-7, with TRBD2 as a possible D gene (6 bases). CDR3 length equals 16 residues. Trimming removed 4 bases from V and 4 bases from J, with 20 bases in between. CDR1 is MNHEY and CDR2 is SMNVEV in the germline V gene (reference sequence). CDR3 in amino acids: CASSSGGTFIPYEQYF. The CDR3 DNA reads TGTGCCAGCAGTTCTGGGGGGACTTTCATTCCTTACGAGCAGTACTTC.